This T cell receptor beta chain was documented in a study of yellow fever vaccine responses in identical twins. In TCRdb, the RT-PCR reads were re-called with MiXCR into one record per CDR3 protein. This sample yields about 3,200 distinct CDR3 sequences, of which more than 70% are seen a single time; roughly 1.7% belongs to the top ten. The sequence derives from a woman aged 18-29 years who received the yellow fever vaccine. The specimen was T cells from blood (PBMCs), unsorted or a sorted subset (not recorded which), collected before or after yellow fever vaccination (not recorded which).

This CDR3 reads CASSEGSKRNQPQHF. CDR3 DNA sequence: TGTGCCAGCAGTGAAGGCAGTAAGCGCAATCAGCCCCAGCATTTT. V and J are TRBV2 and TRBJ1-5; no firm D call. CDR3 length: 15 residues. Germline CDR1 SNHLY, CDR2 FYNNEI. Trimming took 1 base from V and 2 from J, leaving 9 bases between them. The full variable domain, in which reference TRBV2 and TRBJ1-5 provide the parts outside the CDR3, is EPEVTQTPSHQVTQMGQEVILRCVPISNHLYFYWYRQILGQKVEFLVSFYNNEISEKSEIFDDQFSVERPDGSNFTLKIRSTKLEDSAMYFCASSEGSKRNQPQHFGDGTRLSIL.